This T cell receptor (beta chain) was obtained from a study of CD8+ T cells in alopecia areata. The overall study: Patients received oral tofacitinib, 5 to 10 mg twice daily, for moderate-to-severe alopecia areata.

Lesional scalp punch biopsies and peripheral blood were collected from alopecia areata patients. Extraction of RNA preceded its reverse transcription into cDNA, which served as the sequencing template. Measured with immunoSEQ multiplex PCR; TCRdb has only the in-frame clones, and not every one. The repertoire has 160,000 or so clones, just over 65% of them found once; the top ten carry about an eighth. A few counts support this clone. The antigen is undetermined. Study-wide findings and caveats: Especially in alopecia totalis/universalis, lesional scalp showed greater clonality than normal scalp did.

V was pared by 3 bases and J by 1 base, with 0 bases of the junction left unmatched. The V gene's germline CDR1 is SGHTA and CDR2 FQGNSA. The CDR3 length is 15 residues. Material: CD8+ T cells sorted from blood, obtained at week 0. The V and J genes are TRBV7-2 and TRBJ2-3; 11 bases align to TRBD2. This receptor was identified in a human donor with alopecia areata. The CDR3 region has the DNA TGTGCCAGCAGCTTTAGCGGGGGGGGCACAGATACGCAGTATTTT. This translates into CASSFSGGGTDTQYF.